The rows below give T cell receptor beta chains drawn from one sample of a study of siplizumab effects on memory and regulatory T cells. Measured with immunoSEQ multiplex PCR; TCRdb has only the in-frame clones, and not every one. The table has about 70,000 clones, about 87% seen once. Sequencing was done on a sample of Tregs sorted from blood. These TCRs come from a human donor in good health. The CDR3 runs from the conserved cysteine through the conserved F or W. Each record gives: clone size, J gene, V gene, D gene, CDR3 DNA, CDR3 protein. A D gene is named only where the DNA matches it firmly. Only part of the rows carry a size: once, few, many, or a class if the clone is expanded.

. | TRBJ1-2 | TRBV30 | . | TGTGCCTGGACCTGGCGGGACTATGGCTACACCTTC | CAWTWRDYGYTF
. | TRBJ2-1 | TRBV29-1 | TRBD2 | TGCAGCGTTCGATATGCGGGAGCCTACAATGAGCAGTTCTTC | CSVRYAGAYNEQFF
. | TRBJ1-1 | TRBV15 | . | TGTGCCACCAGCAGAGATTTTAGGGACGGACGAAGATTGAACACTGAAGCTTTCTTT | CATSRDFRDGRRLNTEAFF
. | TRBJ1-2 | TRBV5-6 | TRBD1 | TGTGCCAGCAGCCAAACAGGGGGCAATTACAGTCCGAAACTTTATGGCTACACCTTC | CASSQTGGNYSPKLYGYTF
. | TRBJ2-3 | TRBV5-1 | . | TGCGCCAGCAGCCACCGTGGGGGCACAGATACGCAGTATTTT | CASSHRGGTDTQYF
once | TRBJ2-7 | TRBV5-1 | TRBD1 | TGCGCCAGCAAGAGGGGGGACAGGGCCCCCTACGAGCAGTACTTC | CASKRGDRAPYEQYF
. | TRBJ2-1 | TRBV7-3 | TRBD2 | TGTGCCAGCAGCTTATCGGGAGGAACGCCGGAGCAGTTCTTC | CASSLSGGTPEQFF
. | TRBJ1-2 | TRBV7-9 | . | TGTGCCAGCAGCTCCACGGGAGTTTATGGCTACACCTTC | CASSSTGVYGYTF
. | TRBJ2-1 | TRBV30 | . | TGTGCCTGGGCCCGGAGTTATGAGCAGTTCTTC | CAWARSYEQFF
. | TRBJ1-5 | TRBV27 | . | TGTGCCAGCAGTTTAGGGGGGGCTATTGGGCCCCAGCATTTT | CASSLGGAIGPQHF
. | TRBJ2-3 | TRBV19 | . | TGTGCCAGTAGTAAGATGGGGACCCAAACAGATACGCAGTATTTT | CASSKMGTQTDTQYF
. | TRBJ1-1 | TRBV7-9 | . | TGTGCCAGCAGGAGAGACGCCATGAACACTGAAGCTTTCTTT | CASRRDAMNTEAFF
. | TRBJ2-4 | TRBV19 | . | TGTGCCAGTAGTATAGCCAGGAAAAACATTCAGTACTTC | CASSIARKNIQYF
. | TRBJ2-7 | TRBV14 | . | TGTGCCAGCAGCCAAGGAGGAGTGGAGCAGTACTTC | CASSQGGVEQYF
. | TRBJ2-5 | TRBV30 | TRBD1 | TGTGCCTGGAGTGTCTTTCAGGGGGCTGGAGAGACCCAGTACTTC | CAWSVFQGAGETQYF
. | TRBJ2-7 | TRBV2 | TRBD2 | TGTGCCAGCAGCTCCGGGACTAGCGGGAGTATAGTTTTCTACGAGCAGTACTTC | CASSSGTSGSIVFYEQYF
. | TRBJ1-2 | TRBV19 | TRBD1 | TGTGCCAGTAGTATCCCCGGGACAGGGGTCCTCTATGGCTACACCTTC | CASSIPGTGVLYGYTF
. | TRBJ2-3 | TRBV19 | TRBD1 | TGTGCCAGTAGTTCCCGTCTTACAGGGGGCGGTCATACGCAGTATTTT | CASSSRLTGGGHTQYF
. | TRBJ1-3 | TRBV5-6 | TRBD1 | TGTGCCAGCAGCGGGACGGGACAGCGATCTGGAAACACCATATATTTT | CASSGTGQRSGNTIYF
. | TRBJ2-7 | TRBV2 | . | TGTGCCAGCAGTAGGGACGGTTCCTACGAGCAGTACTTC | CASSRDGSYEQYF
. | TRBJ2-5 | TRBV7-6 | TRBD1 | TGTGCCAGCAGCTCGGGACAGGGCCTCTACCAAGAGACCCAGTACTTC | CASSSGQGLYQETQYF
. | TRBJ2-2 | TRBV2 | . | TGTGCCAGCCATTTCTTCGGCGGGGAGCTGTTTTTT | CASHFFGGELFF
. | TRBJ2-3 | TRBV5-1 | . | TGCGCCAGCAGCTGGGCCCCCGGCGATACGCAGTATTTT | CASSWAPGDTQYF
once | TRBJ2-2 | TRBV7-3 | . | TGTGCCAGCAGCTTCGACAGAGACACCGGGGAGCTGTTTTTT | CASSFDRDTGELFF
. | TRBJ1-1 | TRBV5-4 | . | TGTGCCAGCAGCTTGGGGGGTGAAAGCCCTGAAGCTTTCTTT | CASSLGGESPEAFF
. | TRBJ2-5 | TRBV5-1 | . | TGCGCCAGCAGCTTGGGACAAATCTCCCTGACCCAGTACTTC | CASSLGQISLTQYF
. | TRBJ1-1 | TRBV6-1 | TRBD1 | TGTGCCAGCAGCTCCTACGGGACAGGGGGCACTGAAGCTTTCTTT | CASSSYGTGGTEAFF
. | TRBJ2-5 | TRBV6-5 | TRBD2 | TGTGCCAGCAGCTTTAGCGGGAGGGCCGAGGAGACCCAGTACTTC | CASSFSGRAEETQYF
. | TRBJ1-2 | TRBV2 | . | TGTGCCAGCAGCCGGGACCGAGATTATGGCTACACCTTC | CASSRDRDYGYTF
. | TRBJ2-7 | TRBV11-1 | TRBD1 | TGTGCCAGCAGCCAGCCCAGACAGGGAGCCTACGAGCAGTACTTC | CASSQPRQGAYEQYF
few | TRBJ1-2 | TRBV9 | TRBD1 | TGTGCCAGCAGACCCGGACAGGGGGCTTCTAGCTACACCTTC | CASRPGQGASSYTF
. | TRBJ2-5 | TRBV19 | TRBD2 | TGTGCCAGTAGTATACTGGCTAGCGGGAATCAAGAGACCCAGTACTTC | CASSILASGNQETQYF
. | TRBJ2-3 | TRBV5-1 | TRBD1 | TGCGCCAGCAGCTATGAGACAGGGGCAGATACGCAGTATTTT | CASSYETGADTQYF
. | TRBJ2-7 | TRBV27 | TRBD2 | TGTGCCAGCAGTCCGGGGACTAGCGGGAGGGCCCGGGGGCCCTACGAGCAGTACTTC | CASSPGTSGRARGPYEQYF
. | TRBJ2-7 | TRBV11-1 | . | TGTGCCAGCAGCTTAGCCCACCGGGGCAGGGTACCATACGAGCAGTACTTC | CASSLAHRGRVPYEQYF
once | TRBJ1-2 | TRBV7-8 | . | TGTGCCAGCAGCTTATGGGAAAACTATGGCTACACCTTC | CASSLWENYGYTF
. | TRBJ2-7 | TRBV5-1 | . | TGCGCCAGCAGTCGGGGGCCCGGGGGTCGCGAGCAGTACTTC | CASSRGPGGREQYF
. | TRBJ2-1 | TRBV7-9 | . | TGTGCCAGCAGCTTAGCTCCCGGCGGTTACAATGAGCAGTTCTTC | CASSLAPGGYNEQFF
. | TRBJ2-2 | TRBV28 | TRBD1 | TGTGCCAGCAGGGGACAGGGGTGGACCGGGGAGCTGTTTTTT | CASRGQGWTGELFF